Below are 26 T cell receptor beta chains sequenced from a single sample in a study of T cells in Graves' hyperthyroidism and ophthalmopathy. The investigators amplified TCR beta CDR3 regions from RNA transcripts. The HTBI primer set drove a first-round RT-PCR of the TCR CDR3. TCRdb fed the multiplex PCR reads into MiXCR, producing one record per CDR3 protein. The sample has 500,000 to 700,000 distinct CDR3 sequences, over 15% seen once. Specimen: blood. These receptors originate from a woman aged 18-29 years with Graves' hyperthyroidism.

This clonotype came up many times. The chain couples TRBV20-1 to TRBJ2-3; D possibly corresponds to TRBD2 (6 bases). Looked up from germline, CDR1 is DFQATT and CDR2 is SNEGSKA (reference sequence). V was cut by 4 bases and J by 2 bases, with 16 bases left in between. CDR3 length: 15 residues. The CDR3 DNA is TGCAGTGCTACGGGCGGGACTTCCCCCACAGATACGCAGTATTTT. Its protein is CSATGGTSPTDTQYF.

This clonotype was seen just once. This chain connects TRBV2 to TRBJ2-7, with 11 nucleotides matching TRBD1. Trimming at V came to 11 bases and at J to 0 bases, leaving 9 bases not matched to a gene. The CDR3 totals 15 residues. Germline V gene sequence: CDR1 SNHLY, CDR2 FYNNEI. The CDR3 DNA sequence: TGTGCCTCCGGGACAGGGGGACTGAGCTCCTACGAGCAGTACTTC. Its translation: CASGTGGLSSYEQYF. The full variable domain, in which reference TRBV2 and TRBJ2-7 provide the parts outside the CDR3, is EPEVTQTPSHQVTQMGQEVILRCVPISNHLYFYWYRQILGQKVEFLVSFYNNEISEKSEIFDDQFSVERPDGSNFTLKIRSTKLEDSAMYFCASGTGGLSSYEQYFGPGTRLTVT.

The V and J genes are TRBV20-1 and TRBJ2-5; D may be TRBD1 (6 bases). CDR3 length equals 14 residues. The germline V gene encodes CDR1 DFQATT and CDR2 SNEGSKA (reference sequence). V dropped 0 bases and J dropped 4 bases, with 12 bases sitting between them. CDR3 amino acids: CSARDPAGAETQYF. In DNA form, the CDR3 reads TGCAGTGCTAGAGATCCCGCAGGGGCAGAGACCCAGTACTTC.

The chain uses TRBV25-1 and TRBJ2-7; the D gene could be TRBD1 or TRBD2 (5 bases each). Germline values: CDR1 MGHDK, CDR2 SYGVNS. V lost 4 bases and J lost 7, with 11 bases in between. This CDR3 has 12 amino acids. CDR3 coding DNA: TGTGCCAGCAGTGGAGACTGGGGGGAGCAGTACTTC. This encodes CASSGDWGEQYF.

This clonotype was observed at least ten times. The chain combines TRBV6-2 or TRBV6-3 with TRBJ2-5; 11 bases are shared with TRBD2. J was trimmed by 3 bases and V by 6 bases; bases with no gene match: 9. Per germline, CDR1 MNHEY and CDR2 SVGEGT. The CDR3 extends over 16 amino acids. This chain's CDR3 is CASRSGLAVIKETQYF. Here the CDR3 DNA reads TGTGCCAGCAGATCGGGACTAGCGGTAATTAAAGAGACCCAGTACTTC.

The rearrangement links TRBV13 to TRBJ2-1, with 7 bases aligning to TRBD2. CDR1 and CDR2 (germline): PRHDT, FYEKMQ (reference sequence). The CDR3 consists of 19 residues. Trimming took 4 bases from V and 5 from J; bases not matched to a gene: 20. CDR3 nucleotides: TGTGCCAGCAGCTCCCGGGGAGGCGGGAGTGTGTTTTTTGACAATGAGCAGTTCTTC. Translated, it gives CASSSRGGGSVFFDNEQFF.

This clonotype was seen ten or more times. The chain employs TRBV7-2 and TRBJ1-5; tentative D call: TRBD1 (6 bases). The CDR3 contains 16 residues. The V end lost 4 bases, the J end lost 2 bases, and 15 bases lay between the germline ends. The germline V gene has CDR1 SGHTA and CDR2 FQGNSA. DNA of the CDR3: TGTGCCAGCAGCTCCGCGGGGGGCAAAGGCAATCAGCCCCAGCATTTT. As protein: CASSSAGGKGNQPQHF.

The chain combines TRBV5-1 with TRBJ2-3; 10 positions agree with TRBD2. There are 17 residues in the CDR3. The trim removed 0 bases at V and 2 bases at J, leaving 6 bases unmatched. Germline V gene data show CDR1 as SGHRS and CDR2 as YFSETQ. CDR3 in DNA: TGCGCCAGCAGCTTGGAGGGACTAGCGCCTTCCACAGATACGCAGTATTTT. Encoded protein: CASSLEGLAPSTDTQYF.

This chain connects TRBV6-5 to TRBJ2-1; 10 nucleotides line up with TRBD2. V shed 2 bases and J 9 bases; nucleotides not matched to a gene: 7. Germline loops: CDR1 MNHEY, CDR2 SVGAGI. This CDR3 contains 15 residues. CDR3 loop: CASSYLVTSGFEQFF. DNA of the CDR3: TGTGCCAGCAGTTACCTCGTGACTAGCGGGTTTGAGCAGTTCTTC.

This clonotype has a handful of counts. Here the CDR3 reads CASSLGAWRPKRSSYNEQFF. The CDR3 region has the DNA TGTGCCAGCAGTTTAGGAGCCTGGAGGCCTAAGCGGAGCTCCTACAATGAGCAGTTCTTC. The J gene is TRBJ2-1, the V gene TRBV28; the D gene is possibly TRBD2 (5 bases). V was pared by 2 bases and J by 0 bases, with 23 bases between. Germline V gene sequence: CDR1 MDHEN, CDR2 SYDVKM. The CDR3 sequence is 20 residues long.

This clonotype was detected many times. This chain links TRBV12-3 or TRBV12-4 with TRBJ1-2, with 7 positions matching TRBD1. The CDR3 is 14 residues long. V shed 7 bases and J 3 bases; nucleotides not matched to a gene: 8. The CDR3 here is CASIPGQAHYGYTF. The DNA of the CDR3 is TGTGCCAGCATCCCAGGACAGGCGCACTATGGCTACACCTTC.

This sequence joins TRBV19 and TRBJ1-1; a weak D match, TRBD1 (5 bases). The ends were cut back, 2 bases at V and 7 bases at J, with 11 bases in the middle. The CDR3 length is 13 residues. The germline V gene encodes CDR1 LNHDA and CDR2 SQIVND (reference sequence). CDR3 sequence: CASSINRPNEAFF. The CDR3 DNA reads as TGTGCCAGTAGTATAAACAGGCCCAATGAAGCTTTCTTT.

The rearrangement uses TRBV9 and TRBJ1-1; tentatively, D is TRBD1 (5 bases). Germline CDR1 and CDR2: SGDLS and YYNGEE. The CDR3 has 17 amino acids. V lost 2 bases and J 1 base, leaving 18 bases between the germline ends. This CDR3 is CASSVPPGRIPNTEAFF. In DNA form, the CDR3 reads TGTGCCAGCAGCGTCCCCCCGGGGCGGATTCCGAACACTGAAGCTTTCTTT.

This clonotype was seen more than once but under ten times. The CDR3 bases are TGCGCCAGCAGGGAGACAGCTTATCACGAGCAGTACTTC. It is translated as CASRETAYHEQYF. This rearrangement joins TRBV10-2 to TRBJ2-7; the D gene is possibly TRBD1 (5 bases). Trimming cost V 6 bases and J 5 bases, with 14 bases left between them. This CDR3 is 13 amino acids long. Germline loops: CDR1 WSHSY, CDR2 SAAADI.

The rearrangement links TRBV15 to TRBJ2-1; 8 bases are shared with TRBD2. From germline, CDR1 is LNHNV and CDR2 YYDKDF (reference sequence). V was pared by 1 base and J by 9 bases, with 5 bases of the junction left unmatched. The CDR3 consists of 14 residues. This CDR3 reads CATSRVPGGGEQFF. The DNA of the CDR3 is TGTGCCACCAGCAGAGTACCGGGAGGGGGTGAGCAGTTCTTC.

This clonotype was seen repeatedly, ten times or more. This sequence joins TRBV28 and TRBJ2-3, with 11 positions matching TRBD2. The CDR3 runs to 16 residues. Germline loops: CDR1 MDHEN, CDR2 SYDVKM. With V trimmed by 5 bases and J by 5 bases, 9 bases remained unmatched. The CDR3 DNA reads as TGTGCCAGCAGTCCCTTTAGCGGGAGGGCGGTAGATACGCAGTATTTT. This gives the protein CASSPFSGRAVDTQYF.

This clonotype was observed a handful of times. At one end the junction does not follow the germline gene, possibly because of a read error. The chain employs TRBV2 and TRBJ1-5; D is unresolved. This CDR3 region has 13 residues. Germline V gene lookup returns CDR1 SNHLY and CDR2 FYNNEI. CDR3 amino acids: CASSGGFNQPRHF. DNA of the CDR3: TGTGCCAGCAGTGGAGGGTTCAATCAGCCCCGGCATTTT.

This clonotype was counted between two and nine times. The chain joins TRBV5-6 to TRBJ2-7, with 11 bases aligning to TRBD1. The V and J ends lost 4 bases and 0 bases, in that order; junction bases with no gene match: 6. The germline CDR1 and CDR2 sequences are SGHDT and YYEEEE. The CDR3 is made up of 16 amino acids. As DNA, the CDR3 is TGTGCCAGCAGCGCAGGGACAGGGGGTAGCTCCTACGAGCAGTACTTC. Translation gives CASSAGTGGSSYEQYF.

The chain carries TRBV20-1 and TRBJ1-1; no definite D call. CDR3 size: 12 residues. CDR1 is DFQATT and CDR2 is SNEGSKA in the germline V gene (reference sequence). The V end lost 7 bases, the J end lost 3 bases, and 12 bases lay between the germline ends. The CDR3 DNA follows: TGCAGTGTTTCCCCGGGGTACACTGAAGCTTTCTTT. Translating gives CSVSPGYTEAFF.

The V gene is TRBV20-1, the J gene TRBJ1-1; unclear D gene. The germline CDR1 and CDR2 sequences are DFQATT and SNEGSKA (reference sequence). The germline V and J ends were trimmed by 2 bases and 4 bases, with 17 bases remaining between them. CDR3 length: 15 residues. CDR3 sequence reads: CSARPRRRVPTEAFF. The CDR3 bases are TGCAGTGCTAGACCACGACGTCGTGTCCCCACTGAAGCTTTCTTT.

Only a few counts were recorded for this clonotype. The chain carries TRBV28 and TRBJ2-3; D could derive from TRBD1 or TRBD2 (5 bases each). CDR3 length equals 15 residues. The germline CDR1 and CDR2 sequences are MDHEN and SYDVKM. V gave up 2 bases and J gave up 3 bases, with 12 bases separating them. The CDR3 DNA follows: TGTGCCAGCAGTTTAATCCGGGGCGGAACAGATACGCAGTATTTT. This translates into CASSLIRGGTDTQYF. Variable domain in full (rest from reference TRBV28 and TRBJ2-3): DVKVTQSSRYLVKRTGEKVFLECVQDMDHENMFWYRQDPGLGLRLIYFSYDVKMKEKGDIPEGYSVSREKKERFSLILESASTNQTSMYLCASSLIRGGTDTQYFGPGTRLTVL.

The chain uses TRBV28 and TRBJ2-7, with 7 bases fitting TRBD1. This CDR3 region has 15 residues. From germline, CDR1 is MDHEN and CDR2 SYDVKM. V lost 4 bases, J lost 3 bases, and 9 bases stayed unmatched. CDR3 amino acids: CASSSGQVNLYEQYF. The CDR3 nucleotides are TGTGCCAGCAGTTCCGGACAGGTTAACCTCTACGAGCAGTACTTC.

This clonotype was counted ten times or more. CDR3 bases: TGTGCCAGTAGTTTGGTGGTATCTGGGGCCAACGTCCTGACTTTC. It specifies CASSLVVSGANVLTF. The chain combines TRBV19 with TRBJ2-6; D remains ambiguous. Germline V gives CDR1 LNHDA, CDR2 SQIVND (reference sequence). The CDR3 totals 15 residues. Deletions cut 5 bases from V and 1 base from J, with 9 bases between.

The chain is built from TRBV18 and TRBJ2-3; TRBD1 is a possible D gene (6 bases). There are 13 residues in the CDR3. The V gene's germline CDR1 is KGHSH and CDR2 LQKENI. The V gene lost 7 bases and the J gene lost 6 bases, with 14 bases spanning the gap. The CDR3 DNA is TGTGCCAGCTACAGGACAGCTTCGGATACGCAGTATTTT. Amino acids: CASYRTASDTQYF.

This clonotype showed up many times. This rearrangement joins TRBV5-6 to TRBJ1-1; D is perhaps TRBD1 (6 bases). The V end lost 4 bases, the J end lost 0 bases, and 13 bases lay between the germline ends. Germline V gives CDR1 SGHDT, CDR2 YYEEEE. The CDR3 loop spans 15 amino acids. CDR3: CASSGGLRMNTEAFF. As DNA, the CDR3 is TGTGCCAGCAGCGGGGGCCTCAGGATGAACACTGAAGCTTTCTTT.

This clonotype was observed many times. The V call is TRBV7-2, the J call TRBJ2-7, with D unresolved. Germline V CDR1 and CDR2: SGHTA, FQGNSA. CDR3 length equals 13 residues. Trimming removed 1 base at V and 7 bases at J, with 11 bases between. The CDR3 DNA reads TGTGCCAGCAGCTTAGGTGTAGGCAGGGAGCAGTACTTC. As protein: CASSLGVGREQYF.